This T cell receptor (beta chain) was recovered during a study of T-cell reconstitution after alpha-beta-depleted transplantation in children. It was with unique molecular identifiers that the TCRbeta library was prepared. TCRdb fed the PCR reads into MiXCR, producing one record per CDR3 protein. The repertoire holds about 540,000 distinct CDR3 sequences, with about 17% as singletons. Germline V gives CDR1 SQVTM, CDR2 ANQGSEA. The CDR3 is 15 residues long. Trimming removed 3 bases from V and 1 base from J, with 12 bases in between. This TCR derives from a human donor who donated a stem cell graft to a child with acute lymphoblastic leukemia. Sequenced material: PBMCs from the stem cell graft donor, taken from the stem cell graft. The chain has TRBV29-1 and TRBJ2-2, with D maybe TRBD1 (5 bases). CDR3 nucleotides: TGCAGCGTTGATATAGGGGCCAGGAACACCGGGGAGCTGTTTTTT. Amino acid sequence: CSVDIGARNTGELFF.